A single sample is the source of the 2 T cell receptor beta chains below, sequenced in a study of vaccination and CD4 T cells after COVID-19. Treatment denoted: approximately 9-day PBMC culture with coronavirus spike peptide pools or control peptides (ViraFEST assay). The antigens of these receptors remain unknown. The Oncomine TCR Beta short-read assay was applied to DNA of cultured CD4+ T cells. TCRdb re-called the PCR reads with MiXCR, one entry per CDR3 protein. This repertoire shows just over 3,000 distinct CDR3 sequences, around four fifths found once; its top ten account for around 30%. Input material: CD4+ T cells from blood, cultured in vitro. All receptors come from a human donor who had recovered from COVID-19.

This chain joins TRBV6-2 or TRBV6-3 and TRBJ1-1; D call uncertain. This CDR3 is 13 amino acids long. Trimming removed 7 bases at V and 1 base at J, with 10 bases between. Germline assignment: CDR1 MNHEY and CDR2 SVGEGT. The DNA of the CDR3 is TGTGCCAGCAAGGACGGAGCGAACACTGAAGCTTTCTTT. This encodes CASKDGANTEAFF.

The chain employs TRBV10-1 and TRBJ2-2; the D is unclear. The CDR3 extends over 12 amino acids. V was pared by 1 base and J by 3 bases, with 0 bases between. Germline V lookup: CDR1 WNHNN, CDR2 SYGVQD (reference sequence). The CDR3 reads CASSEYTGELFF. The CDR3 nucleotides are TGCGCCAGCAGTGAGTACACCGGGGAGCTGTTTTTT.